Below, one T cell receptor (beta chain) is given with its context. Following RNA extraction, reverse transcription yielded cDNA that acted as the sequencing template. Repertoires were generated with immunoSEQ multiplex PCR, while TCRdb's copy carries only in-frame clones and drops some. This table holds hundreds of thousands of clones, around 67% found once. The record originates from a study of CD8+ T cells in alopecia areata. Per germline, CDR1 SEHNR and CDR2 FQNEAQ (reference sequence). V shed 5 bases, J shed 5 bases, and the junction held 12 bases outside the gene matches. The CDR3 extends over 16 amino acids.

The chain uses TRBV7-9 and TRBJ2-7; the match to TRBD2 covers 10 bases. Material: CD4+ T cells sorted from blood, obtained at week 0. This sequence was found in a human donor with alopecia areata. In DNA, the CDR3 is TGTGCCAGCAGCCGCGGCACTAGCGGGGTGTGGAACGAGCAGTACTTC. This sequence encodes CASSRGTSGVWNEQYF.